This T cell receptor (beta chain) stems from a study of T cells in Graves' hyperthyroidism and ophthalmopathy (dated by TCRdb to the late 2010s). Regarding the research as a whole: To identify TCR V-J signatures that set the groups apart, the researchers used a discovery cohort of roughly 100 patients, made up of 43 with Graves' ophthalmopathy and about 55 with stable Graves' hyperthyroidism. After sampling, hyperthyroidism patients received methimazole starting at 30 mg daily, and ophthalmopathy patients received high-dose intravenous methylprednisolone. In addition, the study compared T-cell repertoires in thyroid tissue and in blood from about 6 Graves' hyperthyroidism patients. The roughly 94 discovery patients were randomly divided into training and test sets at a 7:3 ratio. According to the paper, TCR Vbeta CDR3 sequencing was carried out on over 130 peripheral blood samples, which came from around 43 ophthalmopathy, some 73 hyperthyroidism and some 17 progressor patients. Prospective prediction of ophthalmopathy was tested in an independent validation cohort consisting of fewer than 20 hyperthyroidism patients and around 16 patients who later progressed to ophthalmopathy. On the study overall, not on this receptor specifically: Most expanded thyroid clonotypes (frequency above 0.001) were also found in blood, which suggests that blood repertoires may mirror thyroid immune responses. In cross-validation, a model built on a 13 V-J signature told ophthalmopathy apart from stable hyperthyroidism with roughly 87% sensitivity and approximately 84% specificity, and in testing the same model reached 80%/75%. No statistical method was used to fix the sample size in advance, and group allocation was not hidden from the investigators. In validation, progression to ophthalmopathy was predicted by the model with more than 65% sensitivity and around 75% specificity, a median of roughly six months before onset.

Comments on this clonotype: Its antigen is currently not known. Nothing much larger sits one base from this clone, and base qualities are not available.

Amplification of TCR beta CDR3 regions was carried out from RNA transcripts. The TCR CDR3 was subjected to a first round of RT-PCR using the HTBI primer set and the Qiagen OneStep RT-PCR kit. The libraries were constructed in a second round of multiplex PCR and then size-selected and purified. Libraries were sequenced paired-end with 100 bp reads on an Illumina HiSeq2000. Per the source publication's procedure: SOAPnuke was used to process the raw data, throwing out any read that contained adapters or uncalled bases, had a mean Phred below 15, or lacked an exact constant-primer or identifier match. High-quality paired reads were merged using COPE v1.2.5, and each unique nucleotide sequence was defined as a clonotype. MiTCR v1.1 was used to align the clonotypes against IMGT TRBV, TRBD and TRBJ reference segments. Only V-J combinations with frequency above 0.0001, covering 99.2% of repertoires, were analysed. The TCS score was defined as F50 (clonal expansion) divided by E x V (chaos), with BLOSUM62-based TCRdist calculated between CDR3 peptides within each V-J. Welch's t-statistics and random forest reduced around 550 V-J features to about 13, which were used in a naive Bayes classifier (R e1071). The Morisita-Horn index was used to measure how similar the thyroid and blood repertoires were. TCRdb ran its own pipeline on the public reads, namely fastp trimming at Q25 and MiXCR clone calling, and kept in-frame beta chains. Every entry covers one CDR3 protein and lists the most common genes and DNA from its rows. These V and J calls rely on TCRdb rather than the paper's analysis. The table for this sample lists about 570,000 distinct CDR3 sequences; around 46% of them were counted only once. The ten largest clones represent around 20% of the sample.

Patients with uncontrolled infections, other autoimmune diseases, pregnancy or lactation were excluded. Diagnoses relied on clinical symptoms, serum thyroxine and TRAb, thyroid ultrasound and orbital computed tomography. Total RNA was extracted using Trizol reagent, and RNA quality was assessed on an Agilent 2100 Bioanalyzer. CDR1 SGHAT and CDR2 FQNNGV were looked up in the germline V gene. Here V drops 7 bases and J drops 7 bases, and the junction holds 8 bases not matched to any gene. From its cysteine to its phenylalanine, the CDR3 spans 14 amino acids. Only the CDR3 region is kept as DNA, spanning 42 bases read in frame from base 1.

Sequenced sample: peripheral blood or thyroid tissue (not recorded which). The receptor was isolated from an adult woman with Graves' disease, either hyperthyroidism or ophthalmopathy (not recorded which). The rearranged segments are TRBV11-2 and TRBJ1-4, with 8 bases aligning to TRBD1. Here is the DNA: TGTGCCAGCAATTCGGGCAGGGGGCGTGAAAAACTGTTTTTT. The encoded protein is CASNSGRGREKLFF.